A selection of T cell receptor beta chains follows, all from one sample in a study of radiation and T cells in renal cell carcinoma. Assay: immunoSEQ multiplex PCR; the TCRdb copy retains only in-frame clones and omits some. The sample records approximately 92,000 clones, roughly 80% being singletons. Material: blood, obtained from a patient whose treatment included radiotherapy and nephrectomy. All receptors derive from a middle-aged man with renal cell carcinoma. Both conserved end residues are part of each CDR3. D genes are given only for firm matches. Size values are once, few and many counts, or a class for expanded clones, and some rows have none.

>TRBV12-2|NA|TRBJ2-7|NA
TGTGCAAGTCGCTCCTTTGACAGGGACTCCTACGAGCAGTACTTC
CASRSFDRDSYEQYF
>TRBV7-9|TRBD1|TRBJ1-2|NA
TGTGCCAGCAGCCCGGGGACAGGGGGATATGGCTACACCTTC
CASSPGTGGYGYTF
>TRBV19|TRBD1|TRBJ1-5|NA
TGTGCCAGTAGTAGACAGGGTAACAATCAGCCCCAGCATTTT
CASSRQGNNQPQHF
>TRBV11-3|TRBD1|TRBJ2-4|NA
TGTGCCAGCACAACCCCTGAGGACAGGTCCAAAAACATTCAGTACTTC
CASTTPEDRSKNIQYF
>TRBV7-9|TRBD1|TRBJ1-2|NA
TGTGCCAGCAGCCTATCAGGACAGGGCGCCTATGGCTACACCTTC
CASSLSGQGAYGYTF
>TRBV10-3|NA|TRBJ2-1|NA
TGTGCCATCAGGGGGGGGGCAGACTTTAATGAGCAGTTCTTC
CAIRGGADFNEQFF
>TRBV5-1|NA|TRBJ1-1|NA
TGCGCCAGCAGCTCCGGACAGACGAACACTGAAGCTTTCTTT
CASSSGQTNTEAFF
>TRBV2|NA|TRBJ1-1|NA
TGTGCCAGCAGTAGGGCAGGGATGTCAGCTTTCTTT
CASSRAGMSAFF
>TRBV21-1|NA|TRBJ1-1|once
TGTGCCAGCAGCAATCTACCGGCTTCCCAATGCGGTGAAGCTTTCTTT
CASSNLPASQCGEAFF
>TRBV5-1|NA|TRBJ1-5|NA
TGCGCCAGCAGCTTTTCAGGGGATCAGCCCCAGCATTTT
CASSFSGDQPQHF
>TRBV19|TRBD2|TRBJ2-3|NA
TGTGCCAGTAGTCCCCGGACTAGCGGGACTAGCACAGATACGCAGTATTTT
CASSPRTSGTSTDTQYF
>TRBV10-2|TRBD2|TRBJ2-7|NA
TGCGCCAGCAGTGAGTCCGGGACTAGCGTGAGGGAGCAGTACTTC
CASSESGTSVREQYF
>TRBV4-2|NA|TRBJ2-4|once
TGTGCCAGCAGCCAAGAAATAGACCTGGGGGGCATTCAGTACTTC
CASSQEIDLGGIQYF
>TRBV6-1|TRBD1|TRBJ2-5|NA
TGTGCCAGCAGGACAGGGGGCCCCCAAGAGACCCAGTACTTC
CASRTGGPQETQYF
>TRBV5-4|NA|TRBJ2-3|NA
TGTGCCAGCAGCTTGGAGGTCAGGGTGAATCCCGATACGCAGTATTTT
CASSLEVRVNPDTQYF
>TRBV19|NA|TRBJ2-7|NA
TGTGCCAGTAGTACCCAGACGCACCGCTCACGTTCTTACGAGCAGTACTTC
CASSTQTHRSRSYEQYF
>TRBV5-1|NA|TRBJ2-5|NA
TGCGCCAGCAGCTTGAGACCAGGGGAAGAGACCCAGTACTTC
CASSLRPGEETQYF
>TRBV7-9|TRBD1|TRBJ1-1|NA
TGTGCCAGCAGCTTCTCTTCCAGGACAGGGGGCTTGGGGAACACTGAAGCTTTCTTT
CASSFSSRTGGLGNTEAFF
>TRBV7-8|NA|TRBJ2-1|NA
TGTGCCAGCATCGACCGCGAGGTAGCAGGGGAGCAGTTCTTC
CASIDREVAGEQFF
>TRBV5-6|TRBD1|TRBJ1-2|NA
TGTGCCAGCAGCCTCGTAGGGGGCGCAGAGCGGGGCTACACCTTC
CASSLVGGAERGYTF
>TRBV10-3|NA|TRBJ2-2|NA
TGTGCCATCAGTGATATGCAGGGGAGTATTCCGAACACCGGGGAGCTGTTTTTT
CAISDMQGSIPNTGELFF
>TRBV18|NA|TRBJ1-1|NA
TGTGCCAGCTCACAGGGTCCCGACACTGAAGCTTTCTTT
CASSQGPDTEAFF
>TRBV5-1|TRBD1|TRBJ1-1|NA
TGCGCCAGCAGCTGGGGACAGAGTAACACTGAAGCTTTCTTT
CASSWGQSNTEAFF
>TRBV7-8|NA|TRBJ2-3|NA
TGTGCCAGCAGCTTGTTTGGGCGGGGAGGCACAGATACGCAGTATTTT
CASSLFGRGGTDTQYF
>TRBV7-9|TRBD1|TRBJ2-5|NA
TGTGCCAGCAGCGCGTCCGGGACAGAAGAGACCCAGTACTTC
CASSASGTEETQYF
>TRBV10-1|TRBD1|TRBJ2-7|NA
TGCGCCATAAACAGGGGGCCCATCGGCTACGAGCAGTACTTC
CAINRGPIGYEQYF
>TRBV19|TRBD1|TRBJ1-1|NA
TGTGCCAGTAGTACCGGGAGGGGGCTGTTCGTCACTGAAGCTTTCTTT
CASSTGRGLFVTEAFF
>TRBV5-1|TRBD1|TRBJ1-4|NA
TGCGCCAGCAGCTTGGTAGGGGGCTCAGGCGAAAAACTGTTTTTT
CASSLVGGSGEKLFF
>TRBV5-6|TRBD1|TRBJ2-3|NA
TGTGCCAGCAGCTCACCGGGACAGGGAACAGATACGCAGTATTTT
CASSSPGQGTDTQYF